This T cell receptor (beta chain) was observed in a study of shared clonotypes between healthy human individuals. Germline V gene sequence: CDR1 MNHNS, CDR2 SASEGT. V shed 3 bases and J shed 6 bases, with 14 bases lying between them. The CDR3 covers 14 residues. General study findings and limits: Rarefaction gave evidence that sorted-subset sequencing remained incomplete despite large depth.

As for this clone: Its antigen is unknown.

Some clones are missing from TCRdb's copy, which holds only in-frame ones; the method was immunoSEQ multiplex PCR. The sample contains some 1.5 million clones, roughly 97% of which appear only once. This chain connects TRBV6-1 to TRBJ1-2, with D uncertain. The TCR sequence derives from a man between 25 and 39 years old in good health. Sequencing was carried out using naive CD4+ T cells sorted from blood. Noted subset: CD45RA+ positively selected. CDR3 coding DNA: TGTGCCAGCAGTGAGGTCCCCAGGATTGATGGCTACACCTTC. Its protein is CASSEVPRIDGYTF.